The next 17 T cell receptor beta chains were all read from a single sample in a study of cytotoxic CD8 clonotypes in ibrutinib-treated CLL (dated by TCRdb to 2020 to 2022). The time point label, read with the paper, signifies: approximately 25 months on ibrutinib. The library was generated by the immunoSEQ multiplex PCR assay. Held by TCRdb, this immuneACCESS table contains in-frame sequences only and omits some clones. Under half of the omission traces to an unresolved V gene where checked; the cause of the rest is unknown. Here the sample has nearly 50,000 clones; roughly three fifths occur a single time. Roughly a quarter of the sample goes to the ten largest clones. Sequences were derived from PBMCs, sampled after 24 months of ibrutinib treatment. These receptor sequences come from a human donor with chronic lymphocytic leukemia.

This sequence joins TRBV11-2 and TRBJ2-7; D uncertain. Germline CDR1 is SGHAT and CDR2 is FQNNGV. V dropped 7 bases and J dropped 9 bases, with 16 bases sitting between them. This CDR3 spans 12 amino acids. The CDR3 coding sequence is TGTGCCAGCACTAACGTAGGGTCGGGGCAGTACTTC. Its protein is CASTNVGSGQYF. Variable domain in full (rest from reference TRBV11-2 and TRBJ2-7): EAGVAQSPRYKIIEKRQSVAFWCNPISGHATLYWYQQILGQGPKLLIQFQNNGVVDDSQLPKDRFSAERLKGVDSTLKIQPAKLEDSAVYLCASTNVGSGQYFGPGTRLTVT.

This clone appeared a few times. This sequence joins TRBV29-1 and TRBJ2-3; 7 positions agree with TRBD2. With 3 bases clipped from V and 4 bases from J, the junction kept 1 base outside the gene matches. The CDR3 contains 12 residues. Germline V gene sequence: CDR1 SQVTM, CDR2 ANQGSEA. Written as DNA, the CDR3 is TGCAGCGTTGAGGCGGGGGCAGATACGCAGTATTTT. Protein: CSVEAGADTQYF.

This rearrangement joins TRBV9 to TRBJ2-2; the D is unclear. This CDR3 is built from 15 residues. Trimming shortened V by 0 bases and J by 5 bases, and 11 bases separated the two germline ends. Germline values: CDR1 SGDLS, CDR2 YYNGEE. Here the CDR3 DNA reads TGTGCCAGCAGCGTAGACGGACGGAAGACCGGGGAGCTGTTTTTT. This codes for CASSVDGRKTGELFF.

V is TRBV6-1 and J is TRBJ2-1, with TRBD1 matching 9 bases. CDR1 is MNHNS and CDR2 is SASEGT in the germline V gene. The CDR3 extends over 15 amino acids. The ends lost 6 bases at V and 4 bases at J; junction bases unmatched: 7. CDR3 coding DNA: TGTGCCAGCAGCGAACAGGGGGCGTCGTACAATGAGCAGTTCTTC. It codes for CASSEQGASYNEQFF.

The rearrangement uses TRBV10-1 and TRBJ2-2, with a tentative D call TRBD1 (5 bases). The V gene's germline CDR1 is WNHNN and CDR2 SYGVQD (reference sequence). V lost 6 bases, J lost 7 bases, and 9 bases lay in between. The CDR3 has 12 amino acids. CDR3 protein: CASRGQVGELFF. The CDR3 DNA reads as TGCGCCAGCAGGGGGCAGGTCGGGGAGCTGTTTTTT.

The chain combines TRBV15 with TRBJ1-4, with D uncertain. Between the trimmed V and J ends, which lost 1 base and 3 bases, there was a span of 12 bases. Germline V CDR1 and CDR2: LNHNV, YYDKDF (reference sequence). The CDR3 extends over 16 amino acids. The DNA for the CDR3 is TGTGCCACCAGCAGAGGTGAAACATCAGCTAATGAAAAACTGTTTTTT. This gives the protein CATSRGETSANEKLFF.

The chain joins TRBV28 to TRBJ2-2; a weak D match, TRBD2 (5 bases). The length of the CDR3 is 16 residues. V was shortened by 6 bases and J by 3 bases, with 17 bases between the two germline ends. Germline CDR1 MDHEN, CDR2 SYDVKM. DNA for the CDR3: TGTGCCAGCAGACATATCGGCGGCGGGTACACCGGGGAGCTGTTTTTT. It encodes CASRHIGGGYTGELFF.

V usage is TRBV29-1 and J usage is TRBJ2-1, with 8 bases aligning to TRBD1. The germline CDR1 and CDR2 sequences are SQVTM and ANQGSEA. Losses at the gene ends were 6 bases for V and 8 bases for J; bases not matched to a gene: 15. CDR3 length equals 15 residues. DNA of the CDR3: TGCAGCGTACTCGGGGGTCACAGGGGGTTCGATGAGCAGTTCTTC. It specifies CSVLGGHRGFDEQFF.

The chain joins TRBV2 to TRBJ2-5; D possibly matches TRBD1 or TRBD2 (5 bases each). CDR3 length: 15 amino acids. Germline values: CDR1 SNHLY, CDR2 FYNNEI. The V end lost 6 bases, the J end lost 2 bases, and 16 bases lay between the germline ends. This chain's CDR3 is CASSIGAGGQETQYF. The CDR3 DNA reads TGTGCCAGCAGCATCGGGGCAGGCGGGCAAGAGACCCAGTACTTC.

This rearrangement joins TRBV27 to TRBJ1-5; 11 bases align to TRBD1. This CDR3 region has 15 residues. Trimming at V came to 6 bases and at J to 7 bases, leaving 8 bases not matched to a gene. Germline V lookup: CDR1 MNHEY, CDR2 SMNVEV (reference sequence). CDR3 sequence: CASSRTGGIGQPQHF. In DNA, the CDR3 is TGTGCCAGCAGCAGGACAGGGGGCATAGGGCAGCCCCAGCATTTT.

The gene calls are TRBV27 and TRBJ1-1; D uncertain. The CDR3 has 13 residues. Trimming left V 6 bases short and J 0 bases short, with 8 bases between. Germline CDR1 reads MNHEY; CDR2 reads SMNVEV (reference sequence). The CDR3 here is CASRQSMNTEAFF. The CDR3 DNA reads TGTGCCAGCAGACAGTCCATGAACACTGAAGCTTTCTTT.

The V and J genes are TRBV29-1 and TRBJ2-3, with D uncertain. V was shortened by 7 bases and J by 3 bases, with 11 bases between the two germline ends. The CDR3 is made up of 12 amino acids. Looked up from germline, CDR1 is SQVTM and CDR2 is ANQGSEA. Here the CDR3 DNA reads TGCAGCGCCACATCTGGGACAGATACGCAGTATTTT. Its translation is CSATSGTDTQYF.

The gene calls are TRBV11-3 and TRBJ2-3, with TRBD2 identical over 7 bases. This CDR3 comprises 15 residues. The junction had 14 bases not matched to a gene; V was cut back by 8 bases and J by 6 bases. The germline CDR1 and CDR2 sequences are SGHNT and YENEEA. The CDR3 DNA follows: TGTGCCAGCGTAGGGCTAGCGGACCCTCCCGATACGCAGTATTTT. Translated, it gives CASVGLADPPDTQYF.

The chain uses TRBV5-4 and TRBJ2-3; D perhaps matches TRBD1 (6 bases). The CDR3 contains 15 residues. V was shortened by 4 bases and J by 0 bases, with 12 bases between the two germline ends. The V gene's germline CDR1 is SGHNT and CDR2 YYREEE (reference sequence). The CDR3 DNA follows: TGTGCCAGCAGCCGATCAGGGGCAAGCACAGATACGCAGTATTTT. Translation gives CASSRSGASTDTQYF.

The gene calls are TRBV10-2 and TRBJ1-2; a possible D gene is TRBD1 (5 bases). Trimming pared 7 bases from V and 3 bases from J, leaving 15 bases between. CDR3 size: 14 residues. Germline CDR1 reads WSHSY; CDR2 reads SAAADI. The CDR3 sequence: CASTDITGYYGYTF. For the CDR3, the DNA is TGCGCCAGCACAGATATTACAGGTTACTATGGCTACACCTTC.

The chain has TRBV6-5 and TRBJ2-1, with 13 nucleotides matching TRBD2. The V segment lost 4 bases and the J segment 2 bases; nucleotides outside the gene matches: 2. The CDR3 runs 16 residues. CDR1 MNHEY and CDR2 SVGAGI come from the germline V gene. CDR3 DNA: TGTGCCAGCAGTTGGACTAGCGGGGGACCCTACAATGAGCAGTTCTTC. It translates to CASSWTSGGPYNEQFF.

This sequence joins TRBV2 and TRBJ1-5, with TRBD1 matching 7 bases. J lost 4 bases, V lost 6 bases, and 6 bases had no gene match. The CDR3 is 14 amino acids. Germline V gene data show CDR1 as SNHLY and CDR2 as FYNNEI. The CDR3 protein is CASRAGTANQPQHF. The CDR3 DNA sequence: TGTGCCAGCAGGGCCGGGACAGCTAATCAGCCCCAGCATTTT.